This T cell receptor (beta chain) stems from a study of T cell responses to AZD1222 COVID-19 vaccine. Only in-frame clones appear in the TCRdb table, and some are missing; sequencing was by immunoSEQ multiplex PCR. The repertoire has about 48,000 clones, 80% to 90% of them found once; the top ten carry roughly 6.4%. After removal of 5 bases from V and 6 bases from J, the junction contained 9 bases not matched to a gene. The CDR3 has 15 amino acids. CDR1 is PRHDT, CDR2 FYEKMQ, per germline (reference sequence). Remarks on this clone: Its antigen is unidentified.

Study findings and constraints: Unmutated variant regions are reportedly the target of nearly half of TCRs that are spike-specific. Seropositive status at baseline applied to only five to seven AZD1222 recipients. There were mostly white British donors and more females than males, and clonal diversity was possibly underestimated.

The sequencing here drew on peripheral blood, taken 28 days after the second AZD1222 dose. This receptor was identified in an adult who received the AZD1222 COVID-19 vaccine. The chain links TRBV13 to TRBJ2-3, with 9 bases matching TRBD2. CDR3: CASSLSGGRADTQYF. The CDR3, as DNA: TGTGCCAGCAGCCTTTCGGGCGGGAGGGCCGATACGCAGTATTTT.